The 30 T cell receptor beta chains given below trace back to one sample, sequenced in a study of cytomegalovirus exposure and HLA in healthy donors. Researchers ran the PCR with 60 Vbeta and 13 Jbeta primers. Libraries were prepared by immunoSEQ multiplex PCR; TCRdb keeps only in-frame clonotypes and omits some of them. The sample consists of 70,000 to 95,000 clones, over 70% of them appearing once. Sequencing was carried out using PBMCs. These TCRs come from a male donor in good health and CMV-seronegative.

The chain is built from TRBV4-2 and TRBJ1-1; the D is unclear. The CDR3 runs 15 residues. Between the trimmed V and J ends, which lost 4 bases and 1 base, there was a span of 13 bases. The V gene's germline CDR1 is LGHNA and CDR2 YNFKEQ. CDR3 loop: CASSLYGDQNTEAFF. CDR3 nucleotides: TGTGCCAGCAGCCTCTACGGGGATCAGAACACTGAAGCTTTCTTT.

This chain connects TRBV30 to TRBJ1-2, with D perhaps matching TRBD1 (6 bases). CDR3 length: 14 amino acids. Trimming removed 4 bases from V and 8 bases from J, with 20 bases in between. Looked up from germline, CDR1 is GTSNPN and CDR2 is SVGIG (reference sequence). CDR3 nucleotides: TGTGCCTGGAAACGACGGGACACGTCCCGAGGCTACACCTTC. Translating gives CAWKRRDTSRGYTF. Complete variable domain (other parts from reference TRBV30 and TRBJ1-2): SQTIHQWPATLVQPVGSPLSLECTVEGTSNPNLYWYRQAAGRGLQLLFYSVGIGQISSEVPQNLSASRPQDRQFILSSKKLLLSDSGFYLCAWKRRDTSRGYTFGSGTRLTVV.

V gene TRBV28 combines with J gene TRBJ1-2, with D possibly TRBD1 on 6 matching bases. The ends were cut back, 6 bases at V and 4 bases at J, with 15 bases in the middle. Germline V lookup: CDR1 MDHEN, CDR2 SYDVKM. The CDR3 consists of 14 residues. The chain's CDR3 is CASRAGAPSYGYTF. The CDR3 DNA follows: TGTGCCAGCAGGGCAGGGGCCCCGAGCTATGGCTACACCTTC.

The chain is built from TRBV5-1 and TRBJ2-7; TRBD2 might be the D (6 bases). CDR3 length: 13 amino acids. Deletions cut 6 bases from V and 1 base from J, with 11 bases between. The germline CDR1 and CDR2 sequences are SGHRS and YFSETQ. CDR3 amino acids: CASNTGRSYEQYF. In DNA, the CDR3 is TGCGCCAGCAACACCGGGAGATCCTACGAGCAGTACTTC.

This clone is a singleton in its sample. The chain employs TRBV28 and TRBJ2-1; 7 bases align to TRBD2. CDR3 size: 15 residues. With 2 bases clipped from V and 7 bases from J, the junction kept 8 bases outside the gene matches. Germline CDR1 and CDR2: MDHEN and SYDVKM. CDR3 region: CASSLGGGLSNEQFF. CDR3 nucleotide sequence: TGTGCCAGCAGTTTAGGGGGAGGGCTAAGTAATGAGCAGTTCTTC.

The chain is built from TRBV5-1 and TRBJ1-3; D call uncertain. This CDR3 is 13 amino acids long. Germline CDR1 reads SGHRS; CDR2 reads YFSETQ. Trimming left V 0 bases short and J 4 bases short, with 5 bases between. The DNA of the CDR3 is TGCGCCAGCAGCTTGGGGGCCGGAAACACCATATATTTT. This translates into CASSLGAGNTIYF.

This clone has more than one count but fewer than ten. This chain connects TRBV30 to TRBJ1-6; possibly TRBD1 for D (6 bases). Germline values: CDR1 GTSNPN, CDR2 SVGIG (reference sequence). This CDR3 has 13 residues. V lost 1 base to trimming and J lost 10 bases, with 11 bases between them. CDR3 protein: CAWSGQGISPLHF. In nucleotides, the CDR3 is TGTGCCTGGAGTGGGCAGGGGATCTCACCCCTCCACTTT.

This clone showed up just a few times. The chain uses TRBV28 and TRBJ2-4; possibly TRBD1 for D (5 bases). Trimming took 4 bases from V and 0 from J, leaving 19 bases between them. Germline CDR1 and CDR2: MDHEN and SYDVKM. The CDR3 is made up of 18 amino acids. CDR3 nucleotides: TGTGCCAGCAGTTCCCCCCGTAGACAGATCTTAGCCAAAAACATTCAGTACTTC. This gives the protein CASSSPRRQILAKNIQYF.

The chain employs TRBV7-9 and TRBJ2-1; 7 bases align to TRBD1. This CDR3 comprises 12 residues. V lost 5 bases to trimming and J lost 7 bases; unmatched junction nucleotides: 2. The germline V gene encodes CDR1 SEHNR and CDR2 FQNEAQ (reference sequence). CDR3 sequence (DNA): TGTGCCAGCAGCCTACAGGGGAATGAGCAGTTCTTC. It encodes CASSLQGNEQFF.

V and J are TRBV2 and TRBJ2-5; the match to TRBD1 covers 9 bases. The CDR3 has 15 amino acids. In germline, CDR1 is SNHLY, CDR2 FYNNEI. With 4 bases clipped from V and 5 bases from J, the junction kept 8 bases outside the gene matches. The CDR3 nucleotides read TGTGCCAGCAGTGCCGGGACAGGGCGCTTGGAGACCCAGTACTTC. Translation: CASSAGTGRLETQYF.

The V and J genes are TRBV7-2 and TRBJ1-2, with 9 bases identical to TRBD1. Trimming took 5 bases from V and 4 from J; bases not matched to a gene: 5. This CDR3 spans 14 amino acids. Germline V gene sequence: CDR1 SGHTA, CDR2 FQGNSA. DNA for the CDR3: TGTGCCAGCAGCACGAGGGACAGGGCCTATGGCTACACCTTC. Translation: CASSTRDRAYGYTF.

J is TRBJ1-2 and V is TRBV28, with TRBD1 matching 8 bases. With V trimmed by 5 bases and J by 4 bases, 9 bases remained unmatched. Germline assignment: CDR1 MDHEN and CDR2 SYDVKM. The CDR3 covers 15 residues. DNA for the CDR3: TGTGCCAGCAGTACCCAAGGACAGGGTACCTATGGCTACACCTTC. As protein: CASSTQGQGTYGYTF.

This chain joins TRBV5-1 and TRBJ2-1; 12 bases align to TRBD1. Trimming at V came to 3 bases and at J to 5 bases, leaving 6 bases not matched to a gene. Germline CDR1 is SGHRS and CDR2 is YFSETQ. The CDR3 is made up of 16 amino acids. The CDR3 loop is CASSSGQGAQDNEQFF. CDR3 sequence (DNA): TGCGCCAGCAGCTCGGGACAGGGGGCACAGGACAATGAGCAGTTCTTC. The entire variable domain, with the rest obtained from reference TRBV5-1 and TRBJ2-1, is as follows: KAGVTQTPRYLIKTRGQQVTLSCSPISGHRSVSWYQQTPGQGLQFLFEYFSETQRNKGNFPGRFSGRQFSNSRSEMNVSTLELGDSALYLCASSSGQGAQDNEQFFGPGTRLTVL.

V is TRBV5-1 and J is TRBJ2-1; 14 bases agree with TRBD2. J gave up 0 bases and V 4 bases, and 6 bases lay outside the gene matches. This CDR3 comprises 18 residues. Germline CDR1 is SGHRS and CDR2 is YFSETQ. Here the CDR3 reads CASSPGLAGGRSYNEQFF. CDR3 in DNA: TGCGCCAGCAGCCCCGGACTAGCGGGGGGCCGCTCCTACAATGAGCAGTTCTTC.

The rearrangement joins TRBV9 to TRBJ2-7, with 9 nucleotides matching TRBD1. Germline values: CDR1 SGDLS, CDR2 YYNGEE. V lost 4 bases and J lost 5; bases outside the gene matches: 10. The CDR3 contains 15 residues. The CDR3 nucleotides read TGTGCCAGCAGCTTCAGGGGGCGACAGGGGGACGAGCAGTACTTC. Translating it yields CASSFRGRQGDEQYF.

V gene TRBV27 combines with J gene TRBJ2-3, with D unresolved. Trimming shortened V by 4 bases and J by 8 bases, and 13 bases separated the two germline ends. Germline V gives CDR1 MNHEY, CDR2 SMNVEV (reference sequence). The CDR3 has 13 residues. CDR3 loop: CASSSNTSRTQYF. The CDR3 DNA is TGTGCCAGCAGTTCCAATACAAGTCGTACGCAGTATTTT.

This chain joins TRBV19 and TRBJ2-5; TRBD2 matches at 7 bases. V was pared by 4 bases and J by 4 bases, with 9 bases of the junction left unmatched. CDR1 and CDR2 from the germline V gene are LNHDA and SQIVND (reference sequence). The CDR3 extends over 15 amino acids. The CDR3 sequence is CASSKFAGERETQYF. CDR3 bases: TGTGCCAGTAGTAAGTTTGCGGGAGAACGAGAGACCCAGTACTTC. Supplemented by reference TRBV19 and TRBJ2-5, the full variable domain reads DGGITQSPKYLFRKEGQNVTLSCEQNLNHDAMYWYRQDPGQGLRLIYYSQIVNDFQKGDIAEGYSVSREKKESFPLTVTSAQKNPTAFYLCASSKFAGERETQYFGPGTRLLVL.

The gene calls are TRBV27 and TRBJ1-2; possibly TRBD1 for D (6 bases). Trimming removed 5 bases at V and 5 bases at J, with 12 bases between. Per the germline V gene, CDR1 is MNHEY and CDR2 is SMNVEV (reference sequence). This CDR3 spans 13 amino acids. The CDR3 protein is CASSPRQAYGYTF. The CDR3 DNA sequence: TGTGCCAGCAGTCCGAGACAGGCGTATGGCTACACCTTC.

V usage is TRBV4-1 and J usage is TRBJ2-1; D is possibly TRBD2 (6 bases). V lost 3 bases to trimming and J lost 2 bases, with 8 bases between them. Germline CDR1 and CDR2: MGHRA and YSYEKL. The CDR3 sequence is 14 residues long. CDR3 in amino acids: CASSHAGPYNEQFF. CDR3 coding DNA: TGCGCCAGCAGCCACGCGGGACCCTACAATGAGCAGTTCTTC.

The chain is built from TRBV9 and TRBJ2-5, with 9 bases lining up with TRBD1. CDR1 SGDLS and CDR2 YYNGEE come from the germline V gene. The CDR3 consists of 13 residues. The V segment lost 5 bases and the J segment 5 bases; nucleotides outside the gene matches: 4. Here the CDR3 reads CASRGDRGETQYF. In DNA, the CDR3 is TGTGCCAGCAGGGGCGACAGGGGGGAGACCCAGTACTTC.

This clone occurred once. This rearrangement joins TRBV4-3 to TRBJ2-5, with 12 bases aligning to TRBD2. CDR3 length equals 18 residues. With V trimmed by 0 bases and J by 1 base, 6 bases remained unmatched. The germline CDR1 and CDR2 sequences are LGHNA and YSLEER. DNA of the CDR3: TGCGCCAGCAGCCAAGATGCTAGCGGGGGGGCCAGCCAAGAGACCCAGTACTTC. As protein: CASSQDASGGASQETQYF.

This clone was detected a few times. The V gene is TRBV5-1, the J gene TRBJ1-1; D gene ambiguous. Germline CDR1 and CDR2: SGHRS and YFSETQ. Trimming shortened V by 4 bases and J by 1 base, and 14 bases separated the two germline ends. This CDR3 has 15 amino acids. The chain's CDR3 is CASSPYQVTNTEAFF. In DNA form, the CDR3 reads TGCGCCAGCAGCCCCTACCAGGTGACGAACACTGAAGCTTTCTTT.

The chain couples TRBV19 to TRBJ1-1; weak D call: TRBD1 (5 bases). Germline V gene lookup returns CDR1 LNHDA and CDR2 SQIVND (reference sequence). Trimming shortened V by 7 bases and J by 1 base, and 10 bases separated the two germline ends. The CDR3 has 13 amino acids. The CDR3 reads CASIKGENTEAFF. The CDR3 coding sequence is TGTGCCAGTATAAAAGGGGAGAACACTGAAGCTTTCTTT.

The CDR3 loop reads CASSLVGGGRGAQYF. The DNA of the CDR3 is TGTGCCAGCAGCTTAGTGGGTGGGGGACGGGGGGCGCAGTATTTT. V usage is TRBV7-3 and J usage is TRBJ2-3, with TRBD2 matching over 7 bases. The V and J ends lost 2 bases and 10 bases, in that order; junction bases with no gene match: 12. Germline V gives CDR1 SGHTA, CDR2 FQGTGA. The CDR3 is 15 amino acids.

V is TRBV19 and J is TRBJ1-1; D might be TRBD1 (6 bases). CDR1 is LNHDA, CDR2 SQIVND, per germline (reference sequence). With 2 bases removed from V and 9 bases from J, the gap between germline ends came to 13 bases. The CDR3 extends over 13 amino acids. The CDR3 loop reads CASSISRGQKAFF. The CDR3 coding sequence is TGTGCCAGTAGTATAAGCAGGGGTCAAAAAGCTTTCTTT.

This clone was observed a handful of times. V usage is TRBV11-2 and J usage is TRBJ1-3, with 8 bases lining up with TRBD1. There are 15 residues in the CDR3. CDR1 is SGHAT, CDR2 FQNNGV, per germline. Unmatched junction bases numbered 0, after V lost 0 bases and J lost 2 bases. The CDR3 DNA is TGTGCCAGCAGCTTAGAGACAGGGGCTGGAAACACCATATATTTT. Translation gives CASSLETGAGNTIYF.

This clone was seen a single time. The chain recombines TRBV13 with TRBJ2-5; tentatively, D is TRBD2 (7 bases). CDR3 size: 15 residues. The germline gives CDR1 PRHDT, CDR2 FYEKMQ (reference sequence). Trimming removed 5 bases from V and 5 bases from J, with 18 bases in between. CDR3: CASSPPGGRVETQYF. CDR3 coding DNA: TGTGCCAGCAGCCCCCCGGGGGGCAGGGTCGAGACCCAGTACTTC.

The chain combines TRBV25-1 with TRBJ2-5; D perhaps matches TRBD2 (6 bases). The V end lost 5 bases, the J end lost 4 bases, and 23 bases lay between the germline ends. Germline lookup yields CDR1 MGHDK and CDR2 SYGVNS. The CDR3 is 17 residues long. CDR3 nucleotides: TGTGCCAGCAGTCAAACCTTCTACAGCCAGGGAGGAGAGACCCAGTACTTC. It is translated as CASSQTFYSQGGETQYF.

The CDR3: CASRKGTSGGVGFF. CDR3 nucleotides: TGTGCCAGCAGAAAAGGGACTAGCGGGGGTGTAGGGTTCTTC. The chain joins TRBV2 to TRBJ2-1; 14 bases agree with TRBD2. Trimming took 6 bases from V and 15 from J; bases not matched to a gene: 10. The CDR3 is 14 residues long. Germline loops: CDR1 SNHLY, CDR2 FYNNEI.

The V and J genes are TRBV2 and TRBJ1-4; 8 nucleotides agree with TRBD1. Germline CDR1 SNHLY, CDR2 FYNNEI. V lost 9 bases and J lost 5; bases outside the gene matches: 2. This CDR3 has 12 residues. The CDR3 protein is CASDRGNEKLFF. DNA for the CDR3: TGTGCCAGTGACAGGGGAAATGAAAAACTGTTTTTT.